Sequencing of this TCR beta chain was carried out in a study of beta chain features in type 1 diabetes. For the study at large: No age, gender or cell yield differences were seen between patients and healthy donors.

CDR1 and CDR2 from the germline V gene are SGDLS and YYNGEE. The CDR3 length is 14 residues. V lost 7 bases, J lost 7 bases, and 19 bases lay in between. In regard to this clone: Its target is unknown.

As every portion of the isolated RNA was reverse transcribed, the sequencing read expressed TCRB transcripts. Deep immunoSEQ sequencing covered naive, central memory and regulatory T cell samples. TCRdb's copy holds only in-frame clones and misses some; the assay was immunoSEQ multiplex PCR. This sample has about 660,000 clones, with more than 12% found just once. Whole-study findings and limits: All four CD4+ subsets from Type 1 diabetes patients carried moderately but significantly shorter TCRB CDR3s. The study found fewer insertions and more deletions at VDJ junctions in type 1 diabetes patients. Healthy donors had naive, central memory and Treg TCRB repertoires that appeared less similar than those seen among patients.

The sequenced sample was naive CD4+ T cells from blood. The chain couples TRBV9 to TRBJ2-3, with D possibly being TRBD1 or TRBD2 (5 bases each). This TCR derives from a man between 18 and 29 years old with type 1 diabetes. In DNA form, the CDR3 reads TGTGCCAGCGGTCTGACGGGGCGAACAAATACGCAGTATTTT. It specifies CASGLTGRTNTQYF.